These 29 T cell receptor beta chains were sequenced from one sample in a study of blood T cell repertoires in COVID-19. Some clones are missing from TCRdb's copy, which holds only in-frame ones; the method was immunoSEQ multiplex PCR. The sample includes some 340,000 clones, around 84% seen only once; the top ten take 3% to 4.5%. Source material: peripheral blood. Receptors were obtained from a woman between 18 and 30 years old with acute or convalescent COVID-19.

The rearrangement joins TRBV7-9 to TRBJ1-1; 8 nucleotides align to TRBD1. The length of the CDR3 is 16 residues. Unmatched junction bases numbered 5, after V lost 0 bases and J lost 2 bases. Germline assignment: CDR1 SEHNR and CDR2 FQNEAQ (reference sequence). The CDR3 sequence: CASSLADRGINTEAFF. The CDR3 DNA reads TGTGCCAGCAGCTTAGCTGACAGGGGAATTAACACTGAAGCTTTCTTT.

As DNA, the CDR3 is TGTGCCAGCAGCCAAGCAGCGGAGGCAATCGGAAAACTGTTTTTT. Protein sequence: CASSQAAEAIGKLFF. The rearrangement uses TRBV3-1 (or the pseudogene TRBV3-2) and TRBJ1-4; no definite D call. V was clipped by 1 base and J by 10 bases, with 16 bases between them. The CDR3 length is 15 residues. Germline V lookup: CDR1 LGHDT, CDR2 YNNKEL (reference sequence).

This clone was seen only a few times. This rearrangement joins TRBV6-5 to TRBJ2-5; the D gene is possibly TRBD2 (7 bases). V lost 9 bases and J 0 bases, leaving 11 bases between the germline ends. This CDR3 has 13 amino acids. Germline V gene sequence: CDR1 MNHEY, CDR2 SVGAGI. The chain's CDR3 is CASGGGDQETQYF. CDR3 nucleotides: TGTGCCAGTGGAGGGGGGGACCAAGAGACCCAGTACTTC.

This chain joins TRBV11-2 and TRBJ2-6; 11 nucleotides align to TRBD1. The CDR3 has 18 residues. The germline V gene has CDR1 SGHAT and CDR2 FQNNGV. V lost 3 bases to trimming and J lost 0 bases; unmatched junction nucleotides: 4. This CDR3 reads CASSLGQGGASGANVLTF. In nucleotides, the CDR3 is TGTGCCAGCAGCTTGGGACAGGGGGGAGCCTCTGGGGCCAACGTCCTGACTTTC.

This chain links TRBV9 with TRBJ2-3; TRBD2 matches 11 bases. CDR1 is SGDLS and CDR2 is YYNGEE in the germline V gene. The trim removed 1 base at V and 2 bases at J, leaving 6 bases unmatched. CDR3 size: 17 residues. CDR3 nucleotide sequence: TGTGCCAGCAGCGTATTTGGACTAGCGGGTATCACAGATACGCAGTATTTT. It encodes CASSVFGLAGITDTQYF.

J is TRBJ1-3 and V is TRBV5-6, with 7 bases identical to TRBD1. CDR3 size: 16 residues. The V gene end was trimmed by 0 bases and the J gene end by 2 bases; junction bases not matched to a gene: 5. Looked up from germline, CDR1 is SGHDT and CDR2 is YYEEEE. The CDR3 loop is CASSLETGSAGNTIYF. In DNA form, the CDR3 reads TGTGCCAGCAGCTTGGAGACAGGGTCCGCTGGAAACACCATATATTTT.

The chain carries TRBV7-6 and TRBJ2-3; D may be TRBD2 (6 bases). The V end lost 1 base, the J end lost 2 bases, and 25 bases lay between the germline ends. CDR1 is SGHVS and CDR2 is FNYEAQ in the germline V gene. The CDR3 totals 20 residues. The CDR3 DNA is TGTGCCAGCAGCTTAGGGCCACTGCCCCCGTCGAGCGGGTACACAGATACGCAGTATTTT. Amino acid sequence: CASSLGPLPPSSGYTDTQYF.

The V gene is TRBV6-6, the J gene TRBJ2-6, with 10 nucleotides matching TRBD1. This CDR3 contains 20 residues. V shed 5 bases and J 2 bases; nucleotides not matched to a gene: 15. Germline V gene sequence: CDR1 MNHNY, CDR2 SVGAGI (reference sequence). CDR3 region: CASSRLTGTGVNTGANVLTF. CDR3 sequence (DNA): TGTGCCAGCAGTCGACTTACCGGGACAGGGGTCAACACTGGGGCCAACGTCCTGACTTTC.

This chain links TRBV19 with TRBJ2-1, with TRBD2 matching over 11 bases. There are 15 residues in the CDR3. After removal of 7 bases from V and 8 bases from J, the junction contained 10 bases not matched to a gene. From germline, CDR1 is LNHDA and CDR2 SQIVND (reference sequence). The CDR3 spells CASTLAGGPSHEQFF. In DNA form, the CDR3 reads TGTGCCAGTACTTTAGCGGGAGGGCCCTCACATGAGCAGTTCTTC.

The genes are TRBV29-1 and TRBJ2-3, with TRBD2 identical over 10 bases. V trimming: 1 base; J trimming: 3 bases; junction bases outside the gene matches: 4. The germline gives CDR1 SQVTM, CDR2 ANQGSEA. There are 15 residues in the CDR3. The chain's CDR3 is CSVEGLAGVTDTQYF. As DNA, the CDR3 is TGCAGCGTTGAAGGGCTAGCGGGAGTGACAGATACGCAGTATTTT.

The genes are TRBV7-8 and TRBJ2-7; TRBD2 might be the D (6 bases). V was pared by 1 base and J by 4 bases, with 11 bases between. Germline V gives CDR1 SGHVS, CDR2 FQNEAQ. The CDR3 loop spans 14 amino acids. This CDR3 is CASSLGSGEYEQYF. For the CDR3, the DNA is TGTGCCAGCAGCTTAGGCTCGGGGGAATACGAGCAGTACTTC.

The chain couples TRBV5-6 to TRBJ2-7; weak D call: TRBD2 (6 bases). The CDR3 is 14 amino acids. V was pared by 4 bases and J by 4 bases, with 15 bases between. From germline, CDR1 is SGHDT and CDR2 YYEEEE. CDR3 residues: CASSAGGNWYEQYF. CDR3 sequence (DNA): TGTGCCAGCAGCGCCGGGGGAAATTGGTACGAGCAGTACTTC.

CDR3 region: CASSSRSGQGWDEQYF. DNA of the CDR3: TGTGCCAGCAGCAGTCGCAGCGGACAGGGGTGGGACGAGCAGTACTTC. V is TRBV7-8 and J is TRBJ2-7; 9 bases align to TRBD1. Germline CDR1 and CDR2: SGHVS and FQNEAQ. The CDR3 sequence is 16 residues long. After removal of 5 bases from V and 5 bases from J, the junction contained 13 bases not matched to a gene.

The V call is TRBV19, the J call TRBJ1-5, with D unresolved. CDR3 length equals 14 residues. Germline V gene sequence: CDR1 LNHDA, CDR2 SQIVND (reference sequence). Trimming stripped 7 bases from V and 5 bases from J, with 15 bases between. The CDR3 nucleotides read TGTGCCAGTAATTTAATACAAGATCATCAGCCCCAGCATTTT. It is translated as CASNLIQDHQPQHF.

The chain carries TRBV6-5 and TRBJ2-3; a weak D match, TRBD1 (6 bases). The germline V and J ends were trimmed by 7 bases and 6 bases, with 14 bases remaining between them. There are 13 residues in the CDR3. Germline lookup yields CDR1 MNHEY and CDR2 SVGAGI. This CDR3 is CASNVAGEDTQYF. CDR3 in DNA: TGTGCCAGCAATGTGGCAGGGGAGGATACGCAGTATTTT.

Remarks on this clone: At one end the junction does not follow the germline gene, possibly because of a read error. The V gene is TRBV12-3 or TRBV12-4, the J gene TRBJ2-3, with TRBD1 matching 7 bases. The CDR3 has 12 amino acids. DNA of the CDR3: TGTGCCAGCAGACCCGGGACAGAGACGCAGTATTTT. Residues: CASRPGTETQYF.

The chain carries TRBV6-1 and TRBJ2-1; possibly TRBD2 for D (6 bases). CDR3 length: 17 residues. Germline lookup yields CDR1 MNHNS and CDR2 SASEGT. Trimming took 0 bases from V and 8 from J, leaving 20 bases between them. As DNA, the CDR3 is TGTGCCAGCAGTGAAGCGCTTCCGTGGGGGGAGAGAGATGAGCAGTTCTTC. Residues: CASSEALPWGERDEQFF.

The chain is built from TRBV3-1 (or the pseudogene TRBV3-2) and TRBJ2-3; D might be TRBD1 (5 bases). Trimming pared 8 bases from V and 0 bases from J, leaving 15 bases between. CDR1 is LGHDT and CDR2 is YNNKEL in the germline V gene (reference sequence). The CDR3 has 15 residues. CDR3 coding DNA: TGTGCCAGCCAGCCGGAGTGGGGCAGCACAGATACGCAGTATTTT. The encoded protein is CASQPEWGSTDTQYF.

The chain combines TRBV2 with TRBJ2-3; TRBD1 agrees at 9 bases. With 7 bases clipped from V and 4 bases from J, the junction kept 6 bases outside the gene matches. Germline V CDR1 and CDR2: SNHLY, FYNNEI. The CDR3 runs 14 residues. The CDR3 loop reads CASTTDRGADTQYF. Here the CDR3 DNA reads TGTGCCAGCACCACGGACAGGGGTGCAGATACGCAGTATTTT.

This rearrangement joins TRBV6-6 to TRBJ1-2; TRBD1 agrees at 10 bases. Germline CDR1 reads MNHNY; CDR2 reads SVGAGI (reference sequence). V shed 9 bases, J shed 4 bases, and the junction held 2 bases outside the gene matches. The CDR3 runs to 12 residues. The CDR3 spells CASGQGVYGYTF. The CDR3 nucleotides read TGTGCCAGTGGACAGGGGGTCTATGGCTACACCTTC.

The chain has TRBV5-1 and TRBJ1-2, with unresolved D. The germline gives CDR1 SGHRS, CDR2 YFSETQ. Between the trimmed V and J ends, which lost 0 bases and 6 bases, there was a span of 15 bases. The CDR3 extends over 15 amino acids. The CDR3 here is CASSLAQPPGNGYTF. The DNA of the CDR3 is TGCGCCAGCAGCTTGGCCCAACCACCAGGAAATGGCTACACCTTC. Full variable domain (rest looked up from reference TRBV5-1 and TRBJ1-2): KAGVTQTPRYLIKTRGQQVTLSCSPISGHRSVSWYQQTPGQGLQFLFEYFSETQRNKGNFPGRFSGRQFSNSRSEMNVSTLELGDSALYLCASSLAQPPGNGYTFGSGTRLTVV.

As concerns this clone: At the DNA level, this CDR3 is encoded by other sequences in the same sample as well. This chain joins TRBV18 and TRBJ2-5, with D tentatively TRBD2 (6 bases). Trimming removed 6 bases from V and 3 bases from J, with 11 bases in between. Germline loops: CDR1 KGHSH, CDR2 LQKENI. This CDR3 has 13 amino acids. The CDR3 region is CASSLPGEETQYF. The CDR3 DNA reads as TGTGCCAGCTCCCTTCCGGGGGAAGAGACCCAGTACTTC.

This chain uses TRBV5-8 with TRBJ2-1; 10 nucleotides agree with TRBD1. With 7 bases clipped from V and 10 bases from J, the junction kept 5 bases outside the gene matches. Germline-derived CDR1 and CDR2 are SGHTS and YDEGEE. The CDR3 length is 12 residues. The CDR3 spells CASVTGGREQFF. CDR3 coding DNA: TGTGCCAGCGTGACAGGGGGCCGCGAGCAGTTCTTC.

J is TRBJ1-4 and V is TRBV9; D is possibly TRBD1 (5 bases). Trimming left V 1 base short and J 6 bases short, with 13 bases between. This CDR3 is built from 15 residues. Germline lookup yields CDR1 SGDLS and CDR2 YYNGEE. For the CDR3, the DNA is TGTGCCAGCAGCGTAAGGGGATTCAGCGATGAAAAACTGTTTTTT. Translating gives CASSVRGFSDEKLFF.

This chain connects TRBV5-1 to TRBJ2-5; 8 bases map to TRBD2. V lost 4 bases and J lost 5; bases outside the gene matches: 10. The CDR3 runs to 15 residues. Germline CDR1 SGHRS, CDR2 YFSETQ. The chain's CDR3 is CASSQPGGGRETQYF. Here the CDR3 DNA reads TGCGCCAGCAGCCAGCCAGGCGGGGGGAGGGAGACCCAGTACTTC.

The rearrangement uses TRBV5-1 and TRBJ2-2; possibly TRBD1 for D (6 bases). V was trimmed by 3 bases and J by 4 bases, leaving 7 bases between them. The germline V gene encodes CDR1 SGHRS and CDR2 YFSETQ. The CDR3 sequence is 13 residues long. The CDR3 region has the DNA TGCGCCAGCAGCTCAGGGGCCACCGGGGAGCTGTTTTTT. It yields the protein CASSSGATGELFF.

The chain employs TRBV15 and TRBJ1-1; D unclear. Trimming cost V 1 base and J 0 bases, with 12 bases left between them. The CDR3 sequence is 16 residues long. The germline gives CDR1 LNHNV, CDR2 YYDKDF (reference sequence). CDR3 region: CATSRGWQPMNTEAFF. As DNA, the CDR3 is TGTGCCACCAGCAGAGGGTGGCAACCCATGAACACTGAAGCTTTCTTT. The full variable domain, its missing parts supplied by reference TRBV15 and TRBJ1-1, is DAMVIQNPRYQVTQFGKPVTLSCSQTLNHNVMYWYQQKSSQAPKLLFHYYDKDFNNEADTPDNFQSRRPNTSFCFLDIRSPGLGDTAMYLCATSRGWQPMNTEAFFGQGTRLTVV.

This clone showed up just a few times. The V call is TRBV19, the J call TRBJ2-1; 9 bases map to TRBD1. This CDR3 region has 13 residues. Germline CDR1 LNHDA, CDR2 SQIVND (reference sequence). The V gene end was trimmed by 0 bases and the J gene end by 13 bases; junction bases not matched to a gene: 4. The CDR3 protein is CASSIEGTGRQFF. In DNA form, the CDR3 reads TGTGCCAGTAGTATAGAAGGGACAGGGCGACAGTTCTTC.

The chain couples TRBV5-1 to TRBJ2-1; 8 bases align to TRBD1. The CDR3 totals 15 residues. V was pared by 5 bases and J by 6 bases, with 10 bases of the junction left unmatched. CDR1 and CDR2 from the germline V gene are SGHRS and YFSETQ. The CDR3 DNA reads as TGCGCCAGCAGTTCTAGACCCGACAGGGGCAATGAGCAGTTCTTC. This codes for CASSSRPDRGNEQFF.